Each of the 5 T cell receptor beta chains below was sequenced from the same sample in a study of cytomegalovirus exposure and HLA in healthy donors. Use of 60 Vbeta and 13 Jbeta primers characterized the PCR. Generated by immunoSEQ multiplex PCR, the TCRdb table keeps only in-frame clones and is missing some. The data show roughly 200,000 clones, around 80% seen once. The sequenced material came from PBMCs. These receptors were obtained from a woman aged 45-59 years in good health and CMV-seronegative.

A few counts support this clone. The genes are TRBV11-3 and TRBJ1-1, with 8 bases lining up with TRBD1. With 5 bases clipped from V and 4 bases from J, the junction kept 3 bases outside the gene matches. Per the germline V gene, CDR1 is SGHNT and CDR2 is YENEEA. CDR3 size: 13 residues. As DNA, the CDR3 is TGTGCCAGCAGCCCGGACAGGGCCACTGAAGCTTTCTTT. Translated, it gives CASSPDRATEAFF.

The CDR3 reads CSVVPGDYEQYF. The CDR3 DNA sequence: TGCAGCGTTGTTCCGGGGGACTACGAGCAGTACTTC. This chain links TRBV29-1 with TRBJ2-5, with D possibly matching TRBD2 (6 bases). The J call could be wrong; TRBJ2-7 is a better fit for the DNA end. Germline V gene data show CDR1 as SQVTM and CDR2 as ANQGSEA. The length of the CDR3 is 12 residues.

This clone was found once. The V call is TRBV18, the J call TRBJ1-2, with TRBD1 identical over 10 bases. The germline V gene has CDR1 KGHSH and CDR2 LQKENI. The CDR3 has 15 residues. Losses at the gene ends were 4 bases for V and 0 bases for J; bases not matched to a gene: 2. The CDR3 sequence: CASSQGQGPNYGYTF. The CDR3, as DNA: TGTGCCAGCTCACAGGGACAGGGGCCTAACTATGGCTACACCTTC. The whole variable domain, remainder taken from reference TRBV18 and TRBJ1-2, is NAGVMQNPRHLVRRRGQEARLRCSPMKGHSHVYWYRQLPEEGLKFMVYLQKENIIDESGMPKERFSAEFPKEGPSILRIQQVVRGDSAAYFCASSQGQGPNYGYTFGSGTRLTVV.

The chain joins TRBV29-1 to TRBJ2-6; D is possibly TRBD2 (6 bases). CDR1 SQVTM and CDR2 ANQGSEA come from the germline V gene. This CDR3 contains 15 residues. V dropped 4 bases and J dropped 0 bases, with 10 bases sitting between them. The CDR3 sequence: CSVAGLISGANVLTF. CDR3 DNA sequence: TGCAGCGTTGCGGGACTGATCTCTGGGGCCAACGTCCTGACTTTC. Supplemented by reference TRBV29-1 and TRBJ2-6, the full variable domain reads SAVISQKPSRDICQRGTSLTIQCQVDSQVTMMFWYRQQPGQSLTLIATANQGSEATYESGFVIDKFPISRPNLTFSTLTVSNMSPEDSSIYLCSVAGLISGANVLTFGAGSRLTVL.

This clone was counted between two and nine times. This sequence joins TRBV30 and TRBJ2-3; no clear D. The CDR3 is made up of 14 amino acids. CDR1 is GTSNPN and CDR2 is SVGIG in the germline V gene (reference sequence). The V gene lost 3 bases and the J gene lost 1 base, with 11 bases spanning the gap. CDR3 in DNA: TGTGCCTGGAGAAACGGGTTTGGCACAGATACGCAGTATTTT. This encodes CAWRNGFGTDTQYF.